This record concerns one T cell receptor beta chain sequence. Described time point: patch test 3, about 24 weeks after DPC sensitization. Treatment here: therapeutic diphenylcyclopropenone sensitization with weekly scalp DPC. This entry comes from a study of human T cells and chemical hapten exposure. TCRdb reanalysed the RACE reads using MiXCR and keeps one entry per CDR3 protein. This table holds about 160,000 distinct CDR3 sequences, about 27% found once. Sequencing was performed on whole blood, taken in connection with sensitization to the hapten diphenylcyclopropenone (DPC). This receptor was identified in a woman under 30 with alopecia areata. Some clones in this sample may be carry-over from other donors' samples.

The CDR3 DNA is TGTGCCAGCAGTTTCGGTTTCCCCTACGAGCAGTACTTC. As protein: CASSFGFPYEQYF. The chain combines TRBV27 with TRBJ2-7; D unresolved. CDR1 is MNHEY, CDR2 SMNVEV, per germline (reference sequence). V gave up 3 bases and J gave up 2 bases, with 8 bases separating them. The CDR3 loop spans 13 amino acids.